The clone carrying this T cell receptor beta chain was seen a few times. The antigen is unknown. The same CDR3 can be traced to other DNA sequences in this sample. This CDR3 is built from 14 residues. Unmatched junction bases numbered 2, after V lost 1 base and J lost 2 bases. Germline CDR1 reads LNHDA; CDR2 reads SQIVND (reference sequence). This sample was taken from a study of graft-versus-host responses after intestinal transplantation. Study-wide results and caveats: Early after transplant, HvG clones declined as circulating GvH clones peaked. Recipient-marrow GvH clones were detected, some having first appeared in ileum or blood.

Profiling relied on immunoSEQ multiplex PCR, and the TCRdb table lists in-frame clones only, not all of them. The sample records under 140,000 clones, around 95% being singletons. The sequences come from unstimulated CD8+ T cells sorted from spleen or lymph node cells, collected before intestinal transplant. The rearrangement joins TRBV19 to TRBJ2-7, with 7 positions matching TRBD1. The receptor was derived from a human donor who received an intestinal transplant. The DNA of the CDR3 is TGTGCCAGTAGTATAGGGACAGGACCCTACGAGCAGTACTTC. Amino acid sequence: CASSIGTGPYEQYF.